The rows below give T cell receptor beta chains drawn from one sample of a study of T-cell memory formation after mild COVID-19. TCRdb passed the 5' RACE reads through MiXCR, listing each CDR3 protein once. The sample includes around 430,000 distinct CDR3 sequences, roughly 15% of them seen just once. The material sequenced was PBMCs or a T cell subset sorted from them (not recorded which). All receptors come from a man aged 18 to 29 who had mild COVID-19 (a few samples of this study predate the infection). Cell type and time point are not known. CDR3s include the opening cysteine and the closing phenylalanine or tryptophan. The D gene is left open where the match is weak. Rows may omit the clone size; those that give it use once, few, many or a size class.

many - TRBJ2-2 TRBV5-1 CASSPPHAPGELFF TGCGCCAGCAGCCCGCCTCACGCACCCGGGGAGCTGTTTTTT
many - TRBJ1-1 TRBV18 CASSGAQGRTEAFF TGTGCCAGCTCAGGGGCACAGGGAAGGACTGAAGCTTTCTTT
few - TRBJ1-1 TRBV7-9 CASSFPGSRTEAFF TGTGCCAGCAGCTTTCCGGGGAGTAGGACTGAAGCTTTCTTT
- - TRBJ1-5 TRBV12-3/TRBV12-4 CASSLGLQGQNQPQHF TGTGCCAGCAGTTTAGGTTTGCAGGGTCAGAATCAGCCCCAGCATTTT
- TRBD1 TRBJ2-2 TRBV11-2 CASSLDHFGDRGHTKLFF TGTGCCAGCAGCTTAGATCATTTCGGGGACAGGGGGCATACGAAGCTGTTTTTT
few TRBD2 TRBJ2-2 TRBV7-3 CASSFGLAGNTGELFF TGTGCCAGCAGCTTCGGACTAGCGGGGAACACCGGGGAGCTGTTTTTT
- - TRBJ2-1 TRBV7-9 CASSPDYDEQFF TGTGCCAGCAGCCCGGACTACGATGAGCAGTTCTTC
once TRBD1 TRBJ1-2 TRBV27 CASSLGQGLGGYTF TGTGCCAGCAGTTTGGGACAGGGATTAGGTGGCTACACCTTC
few TRBD1 TRBJ1-6 TRBV7-8 CASSVGQGKGSPLHF TGTGCCAGCAGCGTGGGACAGGGGAAAGGGTCACCCCTCCACTTT
- - TRBJ1-1 TRBV18 CASSPFSSHSMNTEAFF TGTGCCAGCTCACCTTTTTCATCGCACTCTATGAACACTGAAGCTTTCTTT
once - TRBJ2-3 TRBV6-5 CASRLGPTSTDTQYF TGTGCCAGCAGGCTCGGCCCTACCTCGACAGATACGCAGTATTTT
- - TRBJ1-5 TRBV15 CATSRDSWQSNQPQHF TGTGCCACCAGCAGAGATAGTTGGCAAAGCAATCAGCCCCAGCATTTT
- TRBD1 TRBJ1-2 TRBV12-3/TRBV12-4 CASSRDRGVGYTF TGTGCCAGCAGTCGGGACAGGGGAGTCGGCTACACCTTC
- - TRBJ1-5 TRBV12-3/TRBV12-4 CASSITTYQPQHF TGTGCCAGCAGTATCACGACTTATCAGCCCCAGCATTTT